The source of this TCR beta chain is a study of blood T cell repertoires in COVID-19. Study-level background: Acute and convalescent COVID-19 samples came from the United States, Italy and Spain.

Profiling relied on immunoSEQ multiplex PCR, and the TCRdb table lists in-frame clones only, not all of them. The repertoire holds roughly 150,000 clones, with more than 85% as singletons. The source is a woman between 65 and 79 years old with acute or convalescent COVID-19. Sequencing was done on a sample of peripheral blood.

DNA of the CDR3: TGTGCCAGCAGCTTAGGGGCGACGACTGAAGCTTTCTTT. This translates into CASSLGATTEAFF. The chain is built from TRBV11-3 and TRBJ1-1; no clear D gene. V was trimmed by 1 base and J by 5 bases, leaving 8 bases between them. CDR3 length: 13 amino acids. CDR1 is SGHNT and CDR2 is YENEEA in the germline V gene.